This TCR beta chain was observed in a study of a mutant IDH1 vaccine in newly diagnosed glioma. As to time point: week 35, safety follow-up. Vaccination comprised doses that each held 300 ug of mutant IDH1 20-mer peptide, plus topical imiquimod. In the case of this clone: Its target is unknown.

Sequenced by immunoSEQ multiplex PCR; TCRdb stores in-frame clones only, minus some. The table shows some 47,000 clones, with under 90% occurring only once. Germline loops: CDR1 MRHNA, CDR2 SNTAGT. Trimming left V 5 bases short and J 6 bases short, with 8 bases between. This CDR3 is built from 13 residues. This TCR was recovered from a middle-aged woman with glioma. Some clones in this sample may be carry-over from other donors' samples. The source material was PBMCs, sampled from a glioma patient whose treatment included an IDH1 peptide vaccine. This sequence joins TRBV6-4 and TRBJ1-6, with no clear D. CDR3 DNA: TGTGCCAGCAGTACCCAAAGTAATTCACCCCTCCACTTT. It is translated as CASSTQSNSPLHF.